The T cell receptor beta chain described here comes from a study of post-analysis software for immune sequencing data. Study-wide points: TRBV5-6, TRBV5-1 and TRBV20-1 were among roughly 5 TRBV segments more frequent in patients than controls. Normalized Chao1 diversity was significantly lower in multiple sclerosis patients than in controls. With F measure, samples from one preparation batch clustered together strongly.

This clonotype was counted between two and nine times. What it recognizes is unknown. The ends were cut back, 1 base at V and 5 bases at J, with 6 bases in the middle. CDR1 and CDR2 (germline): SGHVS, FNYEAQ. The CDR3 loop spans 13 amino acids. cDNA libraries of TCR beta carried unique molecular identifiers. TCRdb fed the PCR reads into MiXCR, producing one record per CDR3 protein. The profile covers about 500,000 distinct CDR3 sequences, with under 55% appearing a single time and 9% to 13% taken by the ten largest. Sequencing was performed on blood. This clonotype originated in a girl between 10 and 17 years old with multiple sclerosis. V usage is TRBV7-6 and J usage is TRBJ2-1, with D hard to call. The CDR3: CASSLVRNNEQFF. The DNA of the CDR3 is TGTGCCAGCAGCTTAGTGCGGAACAATGAGCAGTTCTTC.